The rows below give T cell receptor beta chains drawn from one sample of a study of blood T cell repertoires in COVID-19. Libraries were prepared by immunoSEQ multiplex PCR; TCRdb keeps only in-frame clonotypes and omits some of them. The table lists tens of thousands of clones, around 87% of them singletons, with roughly 14% in the top ten. Sequenced material: peripheral blood. The receptors derive from a human donor in a cohort sampled during active COVID-19. Each CDR3 is given with its conserved first and last residue. The order of the fields is V gene, J gene, CDR3 protein.

v_gene: TRBV6-5
j_gene: TRBJ1-5
CDR3aa: CASSYRGNQPQHF

v_gene: TRBV5-1
j_gene: TRBJ2-7
CDR3aa: CASSLVSGLPYEQYF

v_gene: TRBV19
j_gene: TRBJ1-2
CDR3aa: CASSDEGTGGEHGYTF

v_gene: TRBV6-6
j_gene: TRBJ2-7
CDR3aa: CASSYGTGSSYEQYF

v_gene: TRBV6-2/TRBV6-3
j_gene: TRBJ1-2
CDR3aa: CASSYEGTGHLGYGYTF

v_gene: TRBV6-5
j_gene: TRBJ2-7
CDR3aa: CASTPGQGRYEQYF

v_gene: TRBV5-8
j_gene: TRBJ2-1
CDR3aa: CASSPLLTGRNEQFF

v_gene: TRBV4-3
j_gene: TRBJ2-1
CDR3aa: CASSQDIAYSYNEQFF

v_gene: TRBV19
j_gene: TRBJ2-4
CDR3aa: CASSSGTSLAKNIQYF

v_gene: TRBV9
j_gene: TRBJ2-5
CDR3aa: CASSVLPRTSGSGFGETQYF

v_gene: TRBV6-1
j_gene: TRBJ1-2
CDR3aa: CASSEKDRPSYGYTF

v_gene: TRBV19
j_gene: TRBJ1-2
CDR3aa: CASSISPWEDGYTF

v_gene: TRBV7-9
j_gene: TRBJ2-5
CDR3aa: CASSRGAGSAQYF

v_gene: TRBV6-5
j_gene: TRBJ1-6
CDR3aa: CAHAVREGSPLHF

v_gene: TRBV7-9
j_gene: TRBJ1-1
CDR3aa: CASSTTRMNTEAFF

v_gene: TRBV28
j_gene: TRBJ1-2
CDR3aa: CASIRGNYGYTF

v_gene: TRBV7-2
j_gene: TRBJ2-3
CDR3aa: CASSPLRVADTQYF

v_gene: TRBV28
j_gene: TRBJ1-5
CDR3aa: CASSLGGGPSNQPQHF

v_gene: TRBV27
j_gene: TRBJ1-6
CDR3aa: CASRPSLWSPLHF

v_gene: TRBV19
j_gene: TRBJ2-2
CDR3aa: CASSPQGMGNTGELFF

v_gene: TRBV28
j_gene: TRBJ2-1
CDR3aa: CASSWTSGIYNEQFF

v_gene: TRBV19
j_gene: TRBJ2-7
CDR3aa: CASSPDRRSSYEQYF

v_gene: TRBV24-1
j_gene: TRBJ2-7
CDR3aa: CATSEGLRTGSSYEQYF

v_gene: TRBV6-5
j_gene: TRBJ2-5
CDR3aa: CASSARAGGGETQYF

v_gene: TRBV5-1
j_gene: TRBJ1-1
CDR3aa: CASSSSLQGPGTEAFF

v_gene: TRBV28
j_gene: TRBJ1-5
CDR3aa: CASRTWTGRTQPQHF

v_gene: TRBV4-2
j_gene: TRBJ1-4
CDR3aa: CASSQDQGTNEKLFF

v_gene: TRBV27
j_gene: TRBJ2-7
CDR3aa: CASSLSLTYEQYF

v_gene: TRBV27
j_gene: TRBJ2-5
CDR3aa: CASSPRGRVGQETQYF

v_gene: TRBV14
j_gene: TRBJ2-7
CDR3aa: CASSQVAAYEQYF

v_gene: TRBV19
j_gene: TRBJ1-5
CDR3aa: CASETGFNQPQHF

v_gene: TRBV10-2
j_gene: TRBJ1-4
CDR3aa: CASSRRVGTNEKLFF

v_gene: TRBV5-6
j_gene: TRBJ2-5
CDR3aa: CASSRPTGTAGGKTQYF

v_gene: TRBV27
j_gene: TRBJ1-4
CDR3aa: CASSPTPGTGNEKLFF

v_gene: TRBV7-2
j_gene: TRBJ2-1
CDR3aa: CASSFQGRGTYNEQFF

v_gene: TRBV7-3
j_gene: TRBJ2-7
CDR3aa: CASSLSGRGYEQYF

v_gene: TRBV7-3
j_gene: TRBJ2-3
CDR3aa: CASSLLRGDTQYF

v_gene: TRBV19
j_gene: TRBJ2-3
CDR3aa: CASSETRDTQYF

v_gene: TRBV9
j_gene: TRBJ2-1
CDR3aa: CASSVEGLAGGYNEQFF

v_gene: TRBV25-1
j_gene: TRBJ1-2
CDR3aa: CASSDGGARGYTF

v_gene: TRBV7-2
j_gene: TRBJ1-1
CDR3aa: CASSPRQAGTEAFF

v_gene: TRBV6-5
j_gene: TRBJ2-1
CDR3aa: CASSQRDMQFF

v_gene: TRBV7-3
j_gene: TRBJ2-5
CDR3aa: CASSRTGTKGGTQYF

v_gene: TRBV12-5
j_gene: TRBJ2-5
CDR3aa: CASGLGGVETQYF

v_gene: TRBV5-1
j_gene: TRBJ1-5
CDR3aa: CASSLVGGAHQPQHF

v_gene: TRBV28
j_gene: TRBJ1-5
CDR3aa: CASGDRVKPQHF

v_gene: TRBV7-2
j_gene: TRBJ2-3
CDR3aa: CASSLTFRVWDTQYF

v_gene: TRBV5-1
j_gene: TRBJ2-7
CDR3aa: CASSQGTLLLEQYF

v_gene: TRBV15
j_gene: TRBJ2-1
CDR3aa: CATSTPEGWTSGRAREQFF

v_gene: TRBV2
j_gene: TRBJ1-2
CDR3aa: CASLPPGTQTNGYTF

v_gene: TRBV5-5
j_gene: TRBJ1-1
CDR3aa: CASSLAGNRGNTEAFF

v_gene: TRBV9
j_gene: TRBJ1-3
CDR3aa: CASSPGTGPLSGNTIYF

v_gene: TRBV7-3
j_gene: TRBJ2-1
CDR3aa: CASSLTGGTYEQFF

v_gene: TRBV4-1
j_gene: TRBJ2-1
CDR3aa: CASSQLSGIGYNEQFF

v_gene: TRBV5-1
j_gene: TRBJ1-4
CDR3aa: CASTPLVGEKLFF

v_gene: TRBV19
j_gene: TRBJ2-5
CDR3aa: CASSIESTAQSGTQYF

v_gene: TRBV9
j_gene: TRBJ2-1
CDR3aa: CASSVAGSPFNEQFF

v_gene: TRBV5-4
j_gene: TRBJ1-1
CDR3aa: CASSQTGVDTEAFF

v_gene: TRBV5-8
j_gene: TRBJ1-1
CDR3aa: CASSLWGGNTEAFF